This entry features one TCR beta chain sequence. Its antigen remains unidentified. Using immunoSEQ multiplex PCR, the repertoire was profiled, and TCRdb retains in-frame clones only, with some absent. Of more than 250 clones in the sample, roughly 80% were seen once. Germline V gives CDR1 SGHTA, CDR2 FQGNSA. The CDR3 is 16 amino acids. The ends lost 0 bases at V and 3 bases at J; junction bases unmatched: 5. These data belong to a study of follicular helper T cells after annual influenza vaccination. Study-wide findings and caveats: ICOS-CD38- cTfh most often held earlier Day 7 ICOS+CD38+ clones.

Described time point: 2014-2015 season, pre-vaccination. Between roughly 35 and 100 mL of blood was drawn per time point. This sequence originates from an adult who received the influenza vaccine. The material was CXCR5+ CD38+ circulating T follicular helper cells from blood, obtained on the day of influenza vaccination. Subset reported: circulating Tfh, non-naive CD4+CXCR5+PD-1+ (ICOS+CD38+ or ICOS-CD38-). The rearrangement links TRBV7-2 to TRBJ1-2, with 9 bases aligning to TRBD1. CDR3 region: CASSLAPGQGDYGYTF. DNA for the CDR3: TGTGCCAGCAGCTTAGCCCCGGGACAGGGCGACTATGGCTACACCTTC.